Listed below are T cell receptor beta chains from one sample, sequenced in a study of blood T cell repertoires in COVID-19. The repertoire was sequenced with immunoSEQ multiplex PCR; TCRdb's copy has only in-frame clones and lacks some. The sample records approximately 210,000 clones, around 83% being singletons. The sequenced material came from peripheral blood. The receptors come from a man aged 50-59 years with active or convalescent COVID-19. The CDR3 runs from the conserved cysteine through the conserved F or W. Fields, in order: clone size, V gene, J gene, D gene, CDR3 DNA, CDR3 protein. The D gene is left open where the match is weak. Where a row states a size, it is once, few, many or the class of an expanded clone; other rows omit it.

abundance: -
v_gene: TRBV7-8
j_gene: TRBJ1-2
d_gene: -
CDR3nt: TGTGCCAGCAGCTTAGTTTCGGGGGGACCTTATAACTATGGCTACACCTTC
CDR3aa: CASSLVSGGPYNYGYTF

abundance: -
v_gene: TRBV13
j_gene: TRBJ2-7
d_gene: -
CDR3nt: TGTGCCAGCAGCTCCCCGGACTCTCACTCCTACGAGCAGTACTTC
CDR3aa: CASSSPDSHSYEQYF

abundance: -
v_gene: TRBV18
j_gene: TRBJ2-7
d_gene: TRBD1
CDR3nt: TGTGCCAGCTCACCAACCCAGGGGGCGTACGAGCAGTACTTC
CDR3aa: CASSPTQGAYEQYF

abundance: -
v_gene: TRBV30
j_gene: TRBJ1-2
d_gene: TRBD1
CDR3nt: TGTGCCTCCATACAGGGGGCCTATGGCTACACCTTC
CDR3aa: CASIQGAYGYTF

abundance: -
v_gene: TRBV6-5
j_gene: TRBJ2-3
d_gene: TRBD2
CDR3nt: TGTGCCAGCAGTAGGGCGGGAGGGCCCTCAGATACGCAGTATTTT
CDR3aa: CASSRAGGPSDTQYF

abundance: -
v_gene: TRBV6-5
j_gene: TRBJ2-1
d_gene: -
CDR3nt: TGTGCCAGCAGAATACAGTTAAGCTCCTACAATGAGCAGTTCTTC
CDR3aa: CASRIQLSSYNEQFF

abundance: -
v_gene: TRBV7-8
j_gene: TRBJ2-7
d_gene: -
CDR3nt: TGTGCCAGCAGCCCTTACGAACAGCCCGAGCAGTACTTC
CDR3aa: CASSPYEQPEQYF

abundance: -
v_gene: TRBV5-1
j_gene: TRBJ1-2
d_gene: -
CDR3nt: TGCGCCAGCTCCCTCACAGCCGACTATGGCTACACCTTC
CDR3aa: CASSLTADYGYTF

abundance: -
v_gene: TRBV12-5
j_gene: TRBJ2-3
d_gene: -
CDR3nt: TGTGCTAGTGGGGGGGGTGTAAACACAGATACGCAGTATTTT
CDR3aa: CASGGGVNTDTQYF

abundance: few
v_gene: TRBV5-1
j_gene: TRBJ2-1
d_gene: TRBD1
CDR3nt: TGCGCCAGCAGCTCCACACAGGGGAATGAGCAGTTCTTC
CDR3aa: CASSSTQGNEQFF

abundance: -
v_gene: TRBV6-1
j_gene: TRBJ1-6
d_gene: -
CDR3nt: TGTGCCAGCAGTGAGCAGGGTCTCTTATTTTCACCCCTCCACTTT
CDR3aa: CASSEQGLLFSPLHF

abundance: -
v_gene: TRBV19
j_gene: TRBJ1-6
d_gene: TRBD1
CDR3nt: TGTGCCAGCCGAGTACAGTGGCAGGGGGATAATTCACCCCTCCACTTT
CDR3aa: CASRVQWQGDNSPLHF

abundance: once
v_gene: TRBV5-6
j_gene: TRBJ1-4
d_gene: TRBD1
CDR3nt: TGTGCCAGCAGCTTGTTGCGGGGCAGGGGGCGTGGGGAAAAACTGTTTTTT
CDR3aa: CASSLLRGRGRGEKLFF

abundance: -
v_gene: TRBV4-3
j_gene: TRBJ1-2
d_gene: -
CDR3nt: TGCGCCAGCAGCCAAGATCCCAGGTTCCGAGTTTGCTACACCTTC
CDR3aa: CASSQDPRFRVCYTF

abundance: -
v_gene: TRBV24-1
j_gene: TRBJ1-1
d_gene: -
CDR3nt: TGTGCCACCAGTGATTCCATGGGCCTTGAAGCTTTCTTT
CDR3aa: CATSDSMGLEAFF

abundance: -
v_gene: TRBV11-3
j_gene: TRBJ2-3
d_gene: -
CDR3nt: TGTGCCAGCAGCTTAAACAACCCAGATACGCAGTATTTT
CDR3aa: CASSLNNPDTQYF

abundance: -
v_gene: TRBV7-9
j_gene: TRBJ2-7
d_gene: TRBD2
CDR3nt: TGTGCCAGCAGCATGGGACTAGCGGGAGGGGGGGAGCAGTACTTC
CDR3aa: CASSMGLAGGGEQYF

abundance: once
v_gene: TRBV10-3
j_gene: TRBJ2-3
d_gene: TRBD2
CDR3nt: TGTGCCATCAGCGGGACTAGCGAGGTGACAGATACGCAGTATTTT
CDR3aa: CAISGTSEVTDTQYF

abundance: few
v_gene: TRBV7-9
j_gene: TRBJ2-4
d_gene: TRBD2
CDR3nt: TGTGCCAGCAGCCCGCTGGGACTAGCAAACATTCAGTACTTC
CDR3aa: CASSPLGLANIQYF

abundance: -
v_gene: TRBV20-1
j_gene: TRBJ1-6
d_gene: -
CDR3nt: TGCAGTGCTAGTGCGGGATCACCCCTCCACTTT
CDR3aa: CSASAGSPLHF

abundance: few
v_gene: TRBV15
j_gene: TRBJ1-3
d_gene: -
CDR3nt: TGTGCCACCAGCAGGGGGAAATCGGGAGGCAACACCATATATTTT
CDR3aa: CATSRGKSGGNTIYF

abundance: -
v_gene: TRBV2
j_gene: TRBJ2-1
d_gene: TRBD2
CDR3nt: TGTGCCAGCAGGGGTCAAGCGGGGGCCTCCTACAATGAGCAGTTCTTC
CDR3aa: CASRGQAGASYNEQFF

abundance: -
v_gene: TRBV5-1
j_gene: TRBJ2-5
d_gene: TRBD1
CDR3nt: TGCGCCAGCAGCTTGTGGGGGACAGGGCTATCTCAAGAGACCCAGTACTTC
CDR3aa: CASSLWGTGLSQETQYF

abundance: -
v_gene: TRBV7-2
j_gene: TRBJ1-2
d_gene: -
CDR3nt: TGTGCCAGCATAACAGGGACCATCCTTGGCTACACCTTC
CDR3aa: CASITGTILGYTF

abundance: -
v_gene: TRBV19
j_gene: TRBJ2-4
d_gene: TRBD2
CDR3nt: TGTGCCAGTTCCTCACCGACTAGCGGGAATCAGAACATTCAGTACTTC
CDR3aa: CASSSPTSGNQNIQYF

abundance: few
v_gene: TRBV19
j_gene: TRBJ2-1
d_gene: -
CDR3nt: TGTGCCAGTAGTATACAGGGTTATGAGCAGTTCTTC
CDR3aa: CASSIQGYEQFF